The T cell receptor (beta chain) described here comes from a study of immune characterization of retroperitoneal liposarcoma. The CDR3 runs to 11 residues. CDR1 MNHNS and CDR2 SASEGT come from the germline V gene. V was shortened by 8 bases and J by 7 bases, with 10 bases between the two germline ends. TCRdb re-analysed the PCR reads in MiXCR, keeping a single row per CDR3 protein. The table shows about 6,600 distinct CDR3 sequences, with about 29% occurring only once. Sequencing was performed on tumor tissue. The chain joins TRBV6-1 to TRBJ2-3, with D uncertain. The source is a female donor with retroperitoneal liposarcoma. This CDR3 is CASGLVYTQYF. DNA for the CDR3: TGTGCCAGCGGTTTAGTGTATACGCAGTATTTT.